This TCR beta chain was sequenced in a study of T cell responses to AZD1222 COVID-19 vaccine (dated by TCRdb to the early 2020s). Regarding the study in general: TCR sequencing was performed for fewer than 250 trial participants, of whom around 200 were given two doses of AZD1222 and approximately 25 were given two doses of MenACWY control vaccine. Trial participants were enrolled by age into subgroups of 18-55, 56-69 and 70-plus years, and about 150, 27 and 61 TCR-sequenced participants, respectively, were included in these subgroups.

The CDR3 regions of human TCRbeta chains were subjected to immunosequencing. The authors' pipeline ran thus. Repertoire TCRs were matched against a reference library of SARS-CoV-2-specific TCRs generated with the MIRA antigen-specificity platform. Breadth was defined as the fraction of unique TCRs that were SARS-CoV-2-associated, and depth was defined as the fraction of total T cells that were SARS-CoV-2-associated. Using the MIRA data, each spike-specific TCR was mapped to the spike region that the TCR reacts to and placed in a CD4 or CD8 class. Log10-transformed breadth and depth values were compared by one-way ANOVA with Sidak's multiple comparisons tests. Entries here come from immuneACCESS through TCRdb and include only in-frame sequences with V and J called. Some clones fail to appear in such tables; in the studies checked, an unresolved V gene covers under half of the shortfall, and the cause of the remainder is unknown. That table gives V, J and clone size, and the DNA gave D and trimming. Present in this sample are 90,000 to 150,000 clones, roughly 86% of which were seen just once. The top ten hold approximately 2.9% of the sample.

As concerns this clone: Its antigen is unknown. Per-nucleotide qualities are absent, and no much larger clonotype sits a single base away.

Beyond this particular receptor, the publication reports: Reportedly, almost half of the unique spike-specific TCRs recognized epitopes lying outside the regions that are mutated in the B.1.351 and B.1.1.7 variants. Vaccine-associated CD4 TCRs spanned the whole spike protein, with dominant responses in regions 160-218 and 743-854. Participants were mostly white British, with more females than males. The authors suggested clonal diversity may have been underestimated. Conclusions about previously exposed vaccinees are limited, since just five to seven AZD1222 recipients were seropositive for SARS-CoV-2 at baseline. Because no day 14 peak-response samples were available, the repertoires could be characterized only after the peak T cell response. The 56-69-year group was small, and its depth increase did not reach significance, likely because of low power. A significant rise in spike-specific TCR breadth and depth was observed after two AZD1222 doses relative to day 0 and relative to MenACWY recipients.

There are 15 amino acids in the CDR3, from cysteine to phenylalanine inclusive. Of the read, only the CDR3 DNA is kept; its 45 bases are in frame from base 1. The CDR1 and CDR2 encoded by the germline V gene (reference sequence) are SGHNT and YYREEE. Between the V and J ends, shortened by 0 bases and 3 bases respectively, the junction contains 12 bases. The sample's time point, from its label and the paper: about 28 days (+/-7) after the second vaccine dose. AZD1222 recipients given second doses at about 4 weeks or at about 12 weeks were pooled, since spike-specific TCR depth and breadth were not found to differ between the two schedules. The vaccinee samples were drawn from two UK trials, COV001 and COV002, one of which was a single-blind randomized controlled phase 2/3 trial testing AZD1222 (ChAdOx1 nCoV-19) in healthy adults. For TCRbeta chain sequencing, PBMC samples were collected from trial participants at day 0 and at day 28 after the second dose.

The sequence derives from an adult who received the AZD1222 COVID-19 vaccine. The sample in question was peripheral blood, obtained 28 days after the second AZD1222 dose. The chain couples TRBV5-4 to TRBJ1-2, and the D gene may be TRBD1, 6 bases matching. Read as DNA, the sequence is TGTGCCAGCAGCTTGGTGGGGGGCGATTACTATGGCTACACCTTC. This gives the protein CASSLVGGDYYGYTF.